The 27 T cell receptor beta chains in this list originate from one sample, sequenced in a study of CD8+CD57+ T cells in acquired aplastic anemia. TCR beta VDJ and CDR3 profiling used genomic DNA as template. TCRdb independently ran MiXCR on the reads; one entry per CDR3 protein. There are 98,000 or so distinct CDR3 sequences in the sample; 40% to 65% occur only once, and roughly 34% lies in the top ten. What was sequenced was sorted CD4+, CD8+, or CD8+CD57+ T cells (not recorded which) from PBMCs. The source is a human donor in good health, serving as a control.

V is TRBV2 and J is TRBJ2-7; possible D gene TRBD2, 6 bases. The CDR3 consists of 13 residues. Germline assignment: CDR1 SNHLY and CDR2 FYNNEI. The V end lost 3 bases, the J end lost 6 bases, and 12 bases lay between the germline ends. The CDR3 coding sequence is TGTGCCAGCAGTGATTCGCGGGGAGGCGAGCAGTACTTC. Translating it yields CASSDSRGGEQYF.

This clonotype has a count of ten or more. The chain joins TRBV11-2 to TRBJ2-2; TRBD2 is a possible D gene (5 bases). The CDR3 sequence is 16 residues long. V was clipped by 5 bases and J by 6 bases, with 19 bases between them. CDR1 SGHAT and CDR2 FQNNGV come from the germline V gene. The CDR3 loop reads CASSLTLRTAAGELFF. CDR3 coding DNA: TGTGCCAGCAGCCTGACCCTGAGGACTGCAGCCGGGGAGCTGTTTTTT. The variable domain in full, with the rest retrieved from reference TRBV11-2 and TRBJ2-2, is EAGVAQSPRYKIIEKRQSVAFWCNPISGHATLYWYQQILGQGPKLLIQFQNNGVVDDSQLPKDRFSAERLKGVDSTLKIQPAKLEDSAVYLCASSLTLRTAAGELFFGEGSRLTVL.

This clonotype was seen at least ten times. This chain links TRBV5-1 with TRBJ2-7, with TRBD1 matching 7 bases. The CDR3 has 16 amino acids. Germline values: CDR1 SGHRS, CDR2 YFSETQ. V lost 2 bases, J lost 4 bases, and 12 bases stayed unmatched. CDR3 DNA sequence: TGCGCCAGCAGCTTAAACTCCGGGACAGCGATGTACGAGCAGTACTTC. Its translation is CASSLNSGTAMYEQYF.

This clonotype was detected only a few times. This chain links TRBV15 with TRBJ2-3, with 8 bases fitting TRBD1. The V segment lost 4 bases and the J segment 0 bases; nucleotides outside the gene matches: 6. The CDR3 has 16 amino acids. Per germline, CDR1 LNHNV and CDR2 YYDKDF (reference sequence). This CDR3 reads CATSIDGTGSTDTQYF. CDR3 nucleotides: TGTGCCACCAGCATCGACGGGACAGGAAGCACAGATACGCAGTATTTT.

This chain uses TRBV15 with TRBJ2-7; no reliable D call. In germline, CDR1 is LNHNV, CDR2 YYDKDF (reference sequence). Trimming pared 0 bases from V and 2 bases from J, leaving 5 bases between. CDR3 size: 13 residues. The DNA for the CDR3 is TGTGCCACCAGCAGAGATGTTGCCTACGAGCAGTACTTC. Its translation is CATSRDVAYEQYF.

CDR3 sequence reads: CASSGGGPQETQYF. For the CDR3, the DNA is TGTGCCAGCAGTGGGGGGGGCCCCCAAGAGACCCAGTACTTC. This chain connects TRBV25-1 to TRBJ2-5; maybe TRBD2 (7 bases). The CDR3 is 14 amino acids. Trimming cost V 4 bases and J 1 base, with 10 bases left between them. CDR1 and CDR2 (germline): MGHDK, SYGVNS.

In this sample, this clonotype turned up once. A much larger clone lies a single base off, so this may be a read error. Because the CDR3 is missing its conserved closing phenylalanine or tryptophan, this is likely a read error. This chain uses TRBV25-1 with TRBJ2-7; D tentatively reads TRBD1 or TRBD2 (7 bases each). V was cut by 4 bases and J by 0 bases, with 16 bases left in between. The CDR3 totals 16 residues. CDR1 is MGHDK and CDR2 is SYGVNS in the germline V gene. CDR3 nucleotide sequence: TGTGCCAGCAGTGGGGGGGGCAGGGGGACCTCCTACGAGCAGTACCTC. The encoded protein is CASSGGGRGTSYEQYL.

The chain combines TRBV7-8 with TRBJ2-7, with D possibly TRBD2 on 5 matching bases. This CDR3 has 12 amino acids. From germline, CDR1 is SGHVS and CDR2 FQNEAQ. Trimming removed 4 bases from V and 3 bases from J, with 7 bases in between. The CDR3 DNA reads TGTGCCAGCAGCTGGACTTTCTACGAGCAGTACTTC. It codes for CASSWTFYEQYF.

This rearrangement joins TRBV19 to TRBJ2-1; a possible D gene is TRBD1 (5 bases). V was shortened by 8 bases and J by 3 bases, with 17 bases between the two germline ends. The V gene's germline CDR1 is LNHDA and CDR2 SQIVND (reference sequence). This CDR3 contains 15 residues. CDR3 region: CASESEGVFYNEQFF. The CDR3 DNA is TGTGCCAGTGAGAGTGAAGGGGTATTCTACAATGAGCAGTTCTTC.

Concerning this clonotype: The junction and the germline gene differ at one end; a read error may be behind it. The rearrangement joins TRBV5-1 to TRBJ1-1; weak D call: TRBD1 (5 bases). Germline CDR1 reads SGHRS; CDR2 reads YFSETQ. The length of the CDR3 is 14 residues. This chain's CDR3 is CASSLDSMNTEAFF. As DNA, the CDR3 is TGCGCCAGCAGCCTCGACAGTATGAACACTGAAGCCTTCTTT.

The chain's CDR3 is CASRTLAGDSYEQYF. In DNA, the CDR3 is TGCGCCAGCAGAACACTAGCGGGGGACTCCTACGAGCAGTACTTC. The V and J genes are TRBV5-1 and TRBJ2-7; 11 bases line up with TRBD2. With 5 bases clipped from V and 0 bases from J, the junction kept 4 bases outside the gene matches. The V gene's germline CDR1 is SGHRS and CDR2 YFSETQ. The CDR3 runs to 15 residues.

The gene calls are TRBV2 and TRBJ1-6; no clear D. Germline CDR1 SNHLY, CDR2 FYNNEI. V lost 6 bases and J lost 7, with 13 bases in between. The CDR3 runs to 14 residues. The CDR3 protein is CASRLTAWNSPLHF. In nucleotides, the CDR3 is TGTGCCAGCAGACTGACTGCTTGGAATTCACCCCTCCACTTT. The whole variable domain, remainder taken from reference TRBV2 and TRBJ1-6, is EPEVTQTPSHQVTQMGQEVILRCVPISNHLYFYWYRQILGQKVEFLVSFYNNEISEKSEIFDDQFSVERPDGSNFTLKIRSTKLEDSAMYFCASRLTAWNSPLHFGNGTRLTVT.

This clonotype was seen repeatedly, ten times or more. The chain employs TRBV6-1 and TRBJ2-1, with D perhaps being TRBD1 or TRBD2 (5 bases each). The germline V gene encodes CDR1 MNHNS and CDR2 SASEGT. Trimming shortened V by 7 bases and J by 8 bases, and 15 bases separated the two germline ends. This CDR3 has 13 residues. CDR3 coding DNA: TGTGCCAGCACCGGGACCACGCACGATGAGCAGTTCTTC. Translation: CASTGTTHDEQFF.

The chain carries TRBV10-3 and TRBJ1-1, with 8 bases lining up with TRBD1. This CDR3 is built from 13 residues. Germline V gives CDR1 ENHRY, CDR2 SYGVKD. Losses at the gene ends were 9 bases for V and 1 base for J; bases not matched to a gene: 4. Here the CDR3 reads CAISGTGNTEAFF. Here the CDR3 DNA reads TGTGCCATTTCCGGGACAGGGAACACTGAAGCTTTCTTT.

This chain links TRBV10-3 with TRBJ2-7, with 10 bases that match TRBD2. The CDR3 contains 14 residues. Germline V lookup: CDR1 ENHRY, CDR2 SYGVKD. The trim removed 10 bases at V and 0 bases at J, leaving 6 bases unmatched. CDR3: CASQRTSGSYEQYF. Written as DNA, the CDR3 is TGTGCCAGCCAGAGGACTAGCGGCTCCTACGAGCAGTACTTC.

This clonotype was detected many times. This chain's CDR3 is CASSLAATGGGEPTQYF. In DNA form, the CDR3 reads TGTGCCAGCAGCTTAGCTGCGACAGGGGGCGGGGAACCAACGCAGTATTTT. The rearrangement links TRBV7-2 to TRBJ2-3; 10 bases fit TRBD1. The CDR3 has 17 amino acids. CDR1 SGHTA and CDR2 FQGNSA come from the germline V gene. Trimming cost V 0 bases and J 9 bases; bases outside gene matches: 12.

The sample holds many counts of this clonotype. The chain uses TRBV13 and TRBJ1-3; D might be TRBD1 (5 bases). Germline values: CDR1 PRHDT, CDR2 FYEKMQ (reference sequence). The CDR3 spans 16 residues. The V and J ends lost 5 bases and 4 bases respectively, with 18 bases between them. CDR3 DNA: TGTGCCAGCAGCATCCCGCAGGGCAACGTCGGAAACACCATATATTTT. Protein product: CASSIPQGNVGNTIYF.

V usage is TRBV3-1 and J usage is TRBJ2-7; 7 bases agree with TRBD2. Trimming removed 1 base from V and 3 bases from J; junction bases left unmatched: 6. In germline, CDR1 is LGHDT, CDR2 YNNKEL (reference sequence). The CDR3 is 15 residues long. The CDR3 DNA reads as TGTGCCAGCAGCCAAGGGATAGCGGGTTACTACGAGCAGTACTTC. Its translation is CASSQGIAGYYEQYF.

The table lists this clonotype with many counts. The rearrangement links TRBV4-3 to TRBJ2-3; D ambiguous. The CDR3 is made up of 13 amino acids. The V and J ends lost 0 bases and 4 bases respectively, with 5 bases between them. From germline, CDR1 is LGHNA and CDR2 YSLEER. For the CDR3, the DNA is TGCGCCAGCAGCCAAGATTACGCAGATACGCAGTATTTT. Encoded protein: CASSQDYADTQYF.

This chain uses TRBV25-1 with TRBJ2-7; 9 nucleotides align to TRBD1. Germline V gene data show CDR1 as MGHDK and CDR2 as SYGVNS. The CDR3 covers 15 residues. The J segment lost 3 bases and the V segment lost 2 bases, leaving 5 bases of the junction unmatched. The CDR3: CASSERVTGGYEQYF. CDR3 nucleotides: TGTGCCAGCAGTGAACGCGTGACAGGGGGCTACGAGCAGTACTTC.

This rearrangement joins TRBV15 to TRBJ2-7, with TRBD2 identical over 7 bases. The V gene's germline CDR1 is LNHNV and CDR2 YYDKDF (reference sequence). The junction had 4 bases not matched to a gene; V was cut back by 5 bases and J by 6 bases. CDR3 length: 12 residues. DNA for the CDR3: TGTGCCACCAGCGAGCGGGGAGGCGAGCAGTACTTC. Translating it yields CATSERGGEQYF.

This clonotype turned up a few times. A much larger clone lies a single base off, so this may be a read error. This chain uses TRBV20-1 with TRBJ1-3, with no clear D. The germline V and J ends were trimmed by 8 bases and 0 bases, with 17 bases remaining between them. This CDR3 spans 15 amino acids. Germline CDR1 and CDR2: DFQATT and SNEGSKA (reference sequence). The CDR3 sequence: CSPTLGTDSGNTIYF. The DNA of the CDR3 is TGCAGTCCCACCTTGGGCACAGACTCTGGAAACACCATATATTTT.

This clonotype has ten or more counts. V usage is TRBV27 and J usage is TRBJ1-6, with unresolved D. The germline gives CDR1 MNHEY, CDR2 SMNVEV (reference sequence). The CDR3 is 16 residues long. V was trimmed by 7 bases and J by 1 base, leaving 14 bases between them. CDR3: CASTDSALSYNSPLHF. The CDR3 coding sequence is TGTGCCAGCACCGACTCGGCCCTTTCCTATAATTCACCCCTCCACTTT.

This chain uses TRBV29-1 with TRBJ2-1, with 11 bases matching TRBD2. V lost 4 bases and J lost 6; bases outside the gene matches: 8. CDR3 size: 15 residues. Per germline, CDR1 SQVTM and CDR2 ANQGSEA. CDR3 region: CSVARLAGNPNEQFF. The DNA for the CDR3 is TGCAGCGTTGCCCGACTAGCGGGGAATCCCAATGAGCAGTTCTTC.

For the CDR3, the DNA is TGTGCCAGCAGCTCTTCCGGGGGGCAAAACAATGAGCAGTTCTTC. The encoded protein is CASSSSGGQNNEQFF. The chain carries TRBV7-3 and TRBJ2-1; tentatively, D is TRBD2 (7 bases). Trimming removed 4 bases from V and 5 bases from J, with 15 bases in between. The CDR3 consists of 15 residues. Germline loops: CDR1 SGHTA, CDR2 FQGTGA. Full variable domain (rest looked up from reference TRBV7-3 and TRBJ2-1): GAGVSQTPSNKVTEKGKYVELRCDPISGHTALYWYRQSLGQGPEFLIYFQGTGAADDSGLPNDRFFAVRPEGSVSTLKIQRTERGDSAVYLCASSSSGGQNNEQFFGPGTRLTVL.

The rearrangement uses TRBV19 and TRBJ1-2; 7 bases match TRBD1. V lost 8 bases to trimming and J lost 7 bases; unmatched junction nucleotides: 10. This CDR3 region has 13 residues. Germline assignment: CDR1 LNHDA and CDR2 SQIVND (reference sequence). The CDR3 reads CASRDSGAGGYTF. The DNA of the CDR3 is TGTGCCAGTCGGGACAGTGGGGCGGGTGGCTACACCTTC.

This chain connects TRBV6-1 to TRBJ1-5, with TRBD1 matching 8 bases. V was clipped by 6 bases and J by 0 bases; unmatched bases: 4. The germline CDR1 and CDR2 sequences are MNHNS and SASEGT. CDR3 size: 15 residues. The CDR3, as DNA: TGTGCCAGCAGGTCGACAGGGGATAGCAATCAGCCCCAGCATTTT. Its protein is CASRSTGDSNQPQHF.